This T cell receptor beta chain was captured by sequencing in a study of blood T cell repertoires in COVID-19. Study summary: From the United States, Italy and Spain came samples of acute and convalescent COVID-19. PBMCs, B-cell-depleted T cells, or T cells provided the cDNA or gDNA that made up the material.

Original methodology: Scientists estimated how many nucleated cells there were by amplifying reference gene primers. Method: immunoSEQ multiplex PCR; TCRdb's copy keeps in-frame clones and lacks some. The V and J calls and clone size come from that table; D and trimming were worked out from the DNA. The profile shows under 250,000 clones, 70% to 90% of them singletons. The CDR3 runs to 17 residues. CDR1 is SGHTA and CDR2 is FQGNSA in the germline V gene. Trimming removed 3 bases from V and 2 bases from J; junction bases left unmatched: 9. The sample was peripheral blood. The chain has TRBV7-2 and TRBJ2-7; 11 bases map to TRBD1. The clonotype was recovered from a man aged 40-49 years with acute or convalescent COVID-19. The CDR3 DNA follows: TGTGCCAGCAGCTTTTTTTGGGGACAGGGGGTAACCTACGAGCAGTACTTC. This translates into CASSFFWGQGVTYEQYF.